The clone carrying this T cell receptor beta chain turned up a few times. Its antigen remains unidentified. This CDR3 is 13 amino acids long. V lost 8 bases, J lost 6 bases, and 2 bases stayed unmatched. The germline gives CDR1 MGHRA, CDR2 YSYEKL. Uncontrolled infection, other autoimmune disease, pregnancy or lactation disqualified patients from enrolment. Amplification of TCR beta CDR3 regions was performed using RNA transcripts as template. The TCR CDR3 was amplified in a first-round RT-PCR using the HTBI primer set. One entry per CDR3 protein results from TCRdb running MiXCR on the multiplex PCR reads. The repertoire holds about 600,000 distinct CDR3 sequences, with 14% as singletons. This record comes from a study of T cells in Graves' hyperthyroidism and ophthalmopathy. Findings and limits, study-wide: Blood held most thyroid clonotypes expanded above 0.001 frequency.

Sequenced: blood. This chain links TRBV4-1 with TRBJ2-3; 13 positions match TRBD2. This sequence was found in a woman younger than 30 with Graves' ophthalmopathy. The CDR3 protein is CASRTSGSDTQYF. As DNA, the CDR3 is TGCGCCAGCCGGACTAGCGGGAGTGATACGCAGTATTTT.